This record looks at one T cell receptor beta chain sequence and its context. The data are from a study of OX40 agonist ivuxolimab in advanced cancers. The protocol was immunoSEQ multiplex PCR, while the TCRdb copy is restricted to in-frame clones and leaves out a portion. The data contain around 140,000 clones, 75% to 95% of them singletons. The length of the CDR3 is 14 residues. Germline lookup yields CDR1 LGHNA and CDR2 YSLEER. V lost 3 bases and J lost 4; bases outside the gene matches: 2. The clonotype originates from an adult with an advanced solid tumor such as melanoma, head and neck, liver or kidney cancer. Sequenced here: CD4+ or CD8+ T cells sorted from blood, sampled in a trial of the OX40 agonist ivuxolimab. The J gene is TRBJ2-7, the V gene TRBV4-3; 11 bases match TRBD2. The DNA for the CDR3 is TGCGCCAGCAGCCATGGGACTAGCGGTTACGAGCAGTACTTC. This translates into CASSHGTSGYEQYF.